This is a list of T cell receptor beta chains from one sample in a study of OX40 agonist ivuxolimab in advanced cancers. The table came from immunoSEQ multiplex PCR; TCRdb's copy has only in-frame clones and leaves some out. The repertoire consists of under 75,000 clones, with 65% to 85% occurring once and the leading ten covering roughly 1%. Sequenced material: CD4+ or CD8+ T cells sorted from blood, taken in a trial of the OX40 agonist ivuxolimab. The receptors shown here come from an adult with an advanced solid tumor such as melanoma, head and neck, liver or kidney cancer. Both conserved end residues are part of each CDR3. The D gene is left open where the match is weak. Size tells how often a clone was seen (once, few, many) or the class of an expanded clone, and some rows leave it out.

size	V	J	D	DNA	CDR3
-	TRBV12-5	TRBJ2-3	TRBD2	TGTGCTAGTGGTTTGGGGGAGGGAACAGATACGCAGTATTTT	CASGLGEGTDTQYF
-	TRBV7-3	TRBJ1-2	-	TGTGCCAGCAGCTTAATCCCCTCTCCTCAGGGACCTATCTATGGCTACACCTTC	CASSLIPSPQGPIYGYTF
-	TRBV27	TRBJ1-6	TRBD1	TGTGCCAGCAGTTTAGGGACAGGGGGAGGTTCACCCCTCCACTTT	CASSLGTGGGSPLHF
-	TRBV18	TRBJ1-1	-	TGTGCCAGCTCGGCGGGGGTAAACACTGAAGCTTTCTTT	CASSAGVNTEAFF
-	TRBV2	TRBJ1-2	-	TGTGCCAGCAGTGAAGATCAGGGATACTATGGCTACACCTTC	CASSEDQGYYGYTF
-	TRBV28	TRBJ1-5	-	TGTGCCAGCAGTTCTTTCAGGGGTAGCAGCAATCAGCCCCAGCATTTT	CASSSFRGSSNQPQHF
-	TRBV12-5	TRBJ1-6	-	TGTGCTAGTGGTTTAAGGGATTCACCCCTCCACTTT	CASGLRDSPLHF
few	TRBV4-2	TRBJ2-7	TRBD2	TGTGCCAGCAGCCAAGACCCAGCGGGGGGCTTCTACGAGCAGTACTTC	CASSQDPAGGFYEQYF
few	TRBV5-1	TRBJ2-1	-	TGCGCCAGCAGCTTGGAGGGACTGAGGGGGAATGAGCAGTTCTTC	CASSLEGLRGNEQFF
-	TRBV5-6	TRBJ1-2	TRBD1	TGTGCCAGCAGCTCTACAGGGGACCCTATTGGCTACACCTTC	CASSSTGDPIGYTF
-	TRBV6-6	TRBJ1-1	-	TGTGCCAGCAAGGGAAAAGTGAACACTGAAGCTTTCTTT	CASKGKVNTEAFF
-	TRBV7-8	TRBJ1-2	-	TGTGCCAGCAGCTTAGCAGGGCCGTCCAACTATGGCTACACCTTC	CASSLAGPSNYGYTF
once	TRBV7-6	TRBJ1-5	-	TGTGCCAGCAGTAGAGGGGCTTATCAGCCCCAGCATTTT	CASSRGAYQPQHF
-	TRBV7-8	TRBJ1-2	-	TGTGCCAGCAGCTTAGATCGGTTTTCCTATGGCTACACCTTC	CASSLDRFSYGYTF
-	TRBV4-3	TRBJ2-1	-	TGCGCCAGCAGCCAAGTCCTTAACAATGAGCAGTTCTTC	CASSQVLNNEQFF
-	TRBV19	TRBJ2-7	-	TGTGCCAGTAGTAGGACAGTTGTTACCTACGAGCAGTACTTC	CASSRTVVTYEQYF
-	TRBV6-6	TRBJ2-7	-	TGTGCCAGCAGTGGCCCCCAACGGGGAAGGGCCTACGAGCAGTACTTC	CASSGPQRGRAYEQYF
-	TRBV19	TRBJ2-1	-	TGTGCCAGTAGTATGGGGCAGGGCTCGAGAGGTCAGTTCTTC	CASSMGQGSRGQFF
-	TRBV7-3	TRBJ2-2	-	TGTGCCAGCAGCTTATGGGGACGGAACACCGGGGAGCTGTTTTTT	CASSLWGRNTGELFF
-	TRBV2	TRBJ2-3	TRBD1	TGTGCCAGCACCGGAGGACAGGGGCGTTCGGATACGCAGTATTTT	CASTGGQGRSDTQYF
few	TRBV20-1	TRBJ1-2	-	TGCAGTGTTGGACATGGGGCTGGCTACACCTTC	CSVGHGAGYTF
-	TRBV2	TRBJ1-1	-	TGTGCCAGCAGTGAAGGGGGGAGTCTCTTGGCTTTCTTT	CASSEGGSLLAFF
-	TRBV18	TRBJ1-2	-	TGTGCCAGCTCACCGGAGCGGACGGGGCATGGCTACACCTTC	CASSPERTGHGYTF
-	TRBV6-4	TRBJ2-2	-	TGTGCCAGCAGTCCGCAGGGGTCGGCGAGCACCGGGGAGCTGTTTTTT	CASSPQGSASTGELFF
-	TRBV5-5	TRBJ2-7	TRBD2	TGTGCCAGCAGCTCGTATCGAGCGGGGGAGTACTTC	CASSSYRAGEYF
-	TRBV25-1	TRBJ1-1	-	TGTGCCAGCAGTGCTGGGGCGAACACTGAAGCTTTCTTT	CASSAGANTEAFF
-	TRBV18	TRBJ1-1	-	TGTGCCAGCTCACCACTTGACACTGAAGCTTTCTTT	CASSPLDTEAFF
-	TRBV7-8	TRBJ2-3	-	TGTGCCAGCAGCTTAGCGGCAGATACGCAGTATTTT	CASSLAADTQYF
once	TRBV7-8	TRBJ2-3	-	TGTGCCAGCAGCTTAGTCAGCCCCCGACTTTGGTATTTT	CASSLVSPRLWYF
-	TRBV28	TRBJ1-5	-	TGTGCCAGCAGTTTAATGCGGCCGGGAGGTCAGCCCCAGCATTTT	CASSLMRPGGQPQHF
-	TRBV6-5	TRBJ2-2	-	TGTGCCAGCAGTTACTCTCGTACGGCGCCGGGGGAGCTGTTTTTT	CASSYSRTAPGELFF